This is a list of T cell receptor beta chains from one sample in a study of T cell repertoires in cytomegalovirus infection. TCRdb ran MiXCR on the reads and lists one entry per CDR3 protein. The sample includes tens of thousands of distinct CDR3 sequences, around 18% of them seen just once. These receptors have no identified antigens. This specimen was CD8+ T cells from cultured PBMCs, taken from culture after CMV antigen stimulation. The receptors shown here come from a human donor in good health (CMV status not recorded). Some clones in this sample may be carry-over from other donors' samples. Both conserved end residues are part of each CDR3. A D gene is named only where the DNA matches it firmly. Only some rows state a clone size, as once, few, many or a class for expanded clones.

V gene	D gene	clone size	J gene	CDR3 protein	CDR3 DNA
TRBV4-2	-	many	TRBJ1-1	CASSQGANTEAFF	TGTGCCAGCAGCCAAGGGGCGAACACTGAAGCTTTCTTT
TRBV4-1	TRBD2	-	TRBJ2-1	CASSQDPGLVDEQFF	TGTGCCAGCAGCCAGGACCCGGGACTAGTTGATGAGCAGTTCTTC
TRBV27	-	many	TRBJ2-7	CASSRRALEAYEQYF	TGTGCCAGCAGCCGACGGGCCCTAGAAGCCTACGAGCAGTACTTC
TRBV6-4	-	-	TRBJ2-2	CASSDSTGRNTGELFF	TGTGCCAGCAGTGACTCAACAGGGAGGAACACCGGGGAGCTGTTTTTT
TRBV7-9	-	few	TRBJ2-7	CASSPRDPPYEQYF	TGTGCCAGCAGCCCACGGGACCCTCCCTACGAGCAGTACTTC
TRBV6-2/TRBV6-3	-	few	TRBJ2-3	CASINERTDTQYF	TGTGCCAGCATTAACGAGCGCACAGATACGCAGTATTTT
TRBV7-8	-	few	TRBJ1-1	CASSLGVGQTNTEAFF	TGTGCCAGCAGCTTAGGGGTCGGCCAGACGAACACTGAAGCTTTCTTT
TRBV6-2/TRBV6-3	TRBD1	-	TRBJ2-5	CASSTPTGNQETQYF	TGTGCCAGCAGCACCCCGACAGGGAATCAAGAGACCCAGTACTTC
TRBV7-2	-	-	TRBJ2-7	CASSPRGGHLINPYEQYF	TGTGCCAGCAGCCCCAGGGGGGGACACCTAATCAACCCCTACGAGCAGTACTTC
TRBV29-1	-	few	TRBJ2-2	CSVPAQAEGELFF	TGCAGCGTCCCCGCCCAAGCGGAGGGGGAGCTGTTTTTT
TRBV7-8	TRBD1	-	TRBJ2-1	CASKDRAKTNNEQFF	TGTGCCAGCAAGGACAGGGCAAAAACTAACAATGAGCAGTTCTTC
TRBV11-2	-	-	TRBJ2-2	CASSLGLGTNTGELFF	TGTGCCAGCAGCCTCGGACTGGGGACGAACACCGGGGAGCTGTTTTTT
TRBV27	TRBD1	many	TRBJ2-1	CASRRGGVYNEQFF	TGTGCCAGCAGAAGAGGGGGCGTCTACAATGAGCAGTTCTTC
TRBV10-3	-	-	TRBJ2-3	CAIRRETSTDTQYF	TGTGCCATCAGAAGAGAAACTAGCACAGATACGCAGTATTTT
TRBV19	TRBD1	few	TRBJ1-6	CASSISGTGGSPLHF	TGTGCCAGTAGTATATCCGGGACAGGGGGTTCACCCCTCCACTTT
TRBV28	-	-	TRBJ2-1	CASRTGNSYNEQFF	TGTGCCAGCAGGACCGGCAACTCCTACAATGAGCAGTTCTTC
TRBV7-2	-	-	TRBJ1-3	CASSPDTHTIYF	TGTGCCAGCAGCCCCGACACCCACACCATATATTTT
TRBV12-3/TRBV12-4	-	few	TRBJ1-1	CASSLLGGGLNTEAFF	TGTGCCAGCAGTTTATTAGGGGGGGGGCTGAACACTGAAGCTTTCTTT
TRBV30	-	-	TRBJ2-7	CASGLVYEQYF	TGTGCCAGCGGGTTGGTCTACGAGCAGTACTTC
TRBV7-4	-	many	TRBJ1-5	CASSLPFSRDGSNQPQHF	TGTGCCAGCAGCTTGCCCTTTTCGCGGGACGGTAGCAATCAGCCCCAGCATTTT
TRBV7-2	TRBD2	-	TRBJ2-3	CASSYASGRVTDTQYF	TGTGCCAGCAGCTATGCTAGCGGGAGGGTCACAGATACGCAGTATTTT
TRBV27	TRBD1	-	TRBJ1-2	CASRLMTGGYTF	TGTGCCAGCAGACTAATGACAGGGGGCTACACCTTC
TRBV7-9	-	-	TRBJ2-2	CASRDITGELFF	TGTGCCAGCAGAGACATCACCGGGGAGCTGTTTTTT